These T cell receptor beta chains were read from a single sample in a study of chronic HIV infection and antiretroviral therapy. From the 5' RACE reads, TCRdb called clonotypes with MiXCR, one entry per CDR3 protein. The repertoire holds about 38,000 distinct CDR3 sequences, with 8.2% as singletons. Sequences were obtained from peripheral blood. The receptors derive from an adult who had HIV and had not received antiretroviral therapy, or was an uninfected healthy control (not recorded which). CDR3s leave out the opening cysteine and the closing phenylalanine or tryptophan.

V gene,CDR3 length,CDR3 protein
TRBV7-9,13,ASSRVERILNEQF
TRBV12-3/TRBV12-4,13,ASSSQPGRTETQY
TRBV5-1,16,ASSLEGAPLSGANVLT
TRBV2,10,ASSPNKETQY
TRBV28,13,ASSLRGGSNQPQH
TRBV6-1,16,ASSEKGSGAPSQQPQH
TRBV5-1,13,ASSLRDYPPGEQF
TRBV28,15,ASSLSALQGGNQPQH
TRBV19,7,ASSRRQY
TRBV7-9,11,ASSPDSQETQY
TRBV6-2/TRBV6-3,15,ASSYSRDQLRYNEQF
TRBV2,14,ASSEERSKRGHEQF
TRBV6-2/TRBV6-3,12,ASRTGAVDEGYT
TRBV21-1,14,ASSKPGLAGDNEQF
TRBV28,14,ASSLYRLGAKNIQY
TRBV28,13,ASSFKDRGRNIQY
TRBV7-2,14,ASSPRTGGRGYGYT
TRBV2,11,ASSEDRGETQY
TRBV10-2,11,ASSTAPSTEAF
TRBV25-1,12,ASSEWSFQETQY
TRBV4-1,12,ASREDRGRYGYT
TRBV28,12,ASSLVGFGNTIY
TRBV18,11,ASSPRTNSPLH
TRBV29-1,12,SVVVSLNTGELF
TRBV4-3,12,ASSQDHGTDTQY
TRBV5-1,14,ASSLGDSGIADTQY
TRBV7-2,12,ASSTSGTLNEQF
TRBV27,16,ASSAGLAGSLAKNIQY
TRBV28,14,ASSTGPYSGANVLT
TRBV29-1,8,SVGYSPLH
TRBV7-8,16,ASQFGNRRSSSTDTQY
TRBV4-1,13,ASSQEQRESYEQY
TRBV19,15,ASTGGGGPEAKNIQY
TRBV28,13,ASSLRREGVYEQY
TRBV2,13,ASSEGGRSNEKLF
TRBV5-1,12,ASSFLGPTYEQY
TRBV24-1,10,ATGGTTDTQY
TRBV28,13,ASIRGGRSYNEQF
TRBV6-4,13,ASSDSSSGANVLT
TRBV15,12,ATSPSTGIPTQY
TRBV20-1,11,SALRAPSDTQY
TRBV29-1,13,SLQRDSSGANVLT
TRBV29-1,12,SVPGQGTYNEQF
TRBV27,14,ASSLLAGGPSREQF
TRBV28,13,ASSPIDRGNQPQH
TRBV10-3,14,AISASGSTVADTQY
TRBV20-1,12,SARDPSQRAEAF
TRBV20-1,11,SASAESNSPLH
TRBV4-1,18,ASSQDIIGSSGRTKNIQY
TRBV21-1,16,ASSNGPIAGEVYNEQF
TRBV7-9,11,ASSRPGGTEAF
TRBV6-6,14,ASTTAGTVSNQPQH
TRBV7-2,13,ASSFALLKSYERY
TRBV20-1,13,SARDPARSNQPQH
TRBV7-9,17,ASSRTTGIGAGGTYEQY
TRBV7-6,11,ASSSTGGAEAF
TRBV27,9,ASYGTDTQY
TRBV30,10,AWSVEGNEQF
TRBV5-1,14,ASSLDRAPSIDEQF
TRBV12-3/TRBV12-4,12,ASSSDRASYGYT